This TCR beta chain was retrieved from a study of vaccination and CD4 T cells after COVID-19. The wider study: For each participant, vaccination comprised two doses of either the BNT162b2 or the mRNA-1273 vaccine. Between diagnosis and the drawing of post-COVID samples lay a median roughly 100 days (range 35 to 161).

The Oncomine TCR Beta short-read assay sequenced DNA from cultured CD4+ T cells. TCRdb used MiXCR to reprocess the PCR reads, holding one entry per CDR3 protein. Here the sample spans 10,000 to 15,000 distinct CDR3 sequences, about two thirds being singletons. Worth noting for this clonotype: The antigen is undetermined.

General study findings and limits: Post-vaccination reactive clonotypes (median roughly 37) did not differ significantly from post-infection (21).

The treatment is: roughly 11-day PBMC culture with coronavirus spike peptide pools or control peptides (ViraFEST assay). Material for sequencing was CD4+ T cells from blood, cultured in vitro. The sequence was obtained from a human donor who had recovered from COVID-19.

CDR3 in amino acids: CASSLWQLNQPQHF. The CDR3 DNA reads as TGTGCCAGCAGTTTGTGGCAGCTTAATCAGCCCCAGCATTTT. The rearrangement joins TRBV28 to TRBJ1-5, with D unclear. The CDR3 has 14 amino acids. Germline-derived CDR1 and CDR2 are MDHEN and SYDVKM. V was shortened by 3 bases and J by 4 bases, with 10 bases between the two germline ends.